These 30 T cell receptor beta chains share one sample of origin, sequenced in a study of cytomegalovirus exposure and HLA in healthy donors. The repertoire was sequenced with immunoSEQ multiplex PCR; TCRdb's copy has only in-frame clones and lacks some. The sample includes 150,000 to 200,000 clones, 75% to 90% of them seen just once. Input material: PBMCs. The receptors here all came from a woman in her late teens or twenties in good health and CMV-seronegative.

The CDR3 bases are TGCGCCAGCAGCTTGGGGATTGGAACAGATAATTCACCCCTCCACTTT. It translates to CASSLGIGTDNSPLHF. The J gene is TRBJ1-6, the V gene TRBV5-1; D is unresolved. V lost 0 bases and J 5 bases, leaving 12 bases between the germline ends. The CDR3 length is 16 residues. CDR1 and CDR2 from the germline V gene are SGHRS and YFSETQ.

The J gene is TRBJ1-4, the V gene TRBV19; TRBD1 matches 9 bases. The length of the CDR3 is 17 residues. The V gene's germline CDR1 is LNHDA and CDR2 SQIVND (reference sequence). The ends lost 2 bases at V and 6 bases at J; junction bases unmatched: 10. The CDR3 here is CASSISNSGTGYEKLFF. The CDR3 nucleotides read TGTGCCAGTAGTATATCCAATTCCGGGACAGGGTATGAAAAACTGTTTTTT.

The rearrangement joins TRBV7-6 to TRBJ1-1; D is undetermined. Germline V gene data show CDR1 as SGHVS and CDR2 as FNYEAQ. The CDR3 is made up of 13 amino acids. Trimming left V 3 bases short and J 4 bases short, with 9 bases between. CDR3 protein: CASSFEMSTEAFF. DNA of the CDR3: TGTGCCAGCAGCTTCGAAATGAGCACTGAAGCTTTCTTT.

A few counts support this clone. V gene TRBV6-1 combines with J gene TRBJ2-3; D gene unclear. Germline V lookup: CDR1 MNHNS, CDR2 SASEGT. The V gene lost 7 bases and the J gene lost 2 bases, with 13 bases spanning the gap. The CDR3 consists of 14 residues. CDR3 coding DNA: TGTGCCAGCATTTCCCCGCGACTCACAGATACGCAGTATTTT. Translated, it gives CASISPRLTDTQYF.

J is TRBJ1-2 and V is TRBV18, with unresolved D. Germline CDR1 reads KGHSH; CDR2 reads LQKENI. The CDR3 extends over 15 amino acids. With 3 bases removed from V and 5 bases from J, the gap between germline ends came to 16 bases. DNA for the CDR3: TGTGCCAGCTCACCGCAAGGCAGGCGGAGGTATGGCTACACCTTC. Amino acid sequence: CASSPQGRRRYGYTF.

This chain connects TRBV7-6 to TRBJ1-3, with a weak D call TRBD1 (5 bases). V lost 5 bases, J lost 4 bases, and 21 bases lay in between. Germline V CDR1 and CDR2: SGHVS, FNYEAQ. This CDR3 is built from 17 residues. This chain's CDR3 is CASSPRQTGVSGNTIYF. CDR3 bases: TGTGCCAGCAGCCCCCGCCAGACGGGGGTTTCAGGAAACACCATATATTTT.

CDR3 protein: CASSQDFIGIGYLTRQYF. The CDR3 nucleotides are TGCGCCAGCAGCCAAGATTTTATCGGGATAGGCTATCTTACGAGGCAGTACTTC. The V and J genes are TRBV4-3 and TRBJ2-7; TRBD2 is a possible D gene (5 bases). Germline V gene sequence: CDR1 LGHNA, CDR2 YSLEER. V was pared by 0 bases and J by 9 bases, with 27 bases between. The length of the CDR3 is 18 residues.

The CDR3 DNA sequence: TGTGCCAGCAGTATAATACAGGGGGAAGCTTTCTTT. Its protein is CASSIIQGEAFF. The gene calls are TRBV27 and TRBJ1-1, with 7 bases lining up with TRBD1. The V and J ends lost 5 bases and 8 bases, in that order; junction bases with no gene match: 5. The germline gives CDR1 MNHEY, CDR2 SMNVEV (reference sequence). The CDR3 extends over 12 amino acids.

The chain links TRBV4-2 to TRBJ1-2; a weak D match, TRBD1 (6 bases). The CDR3 has 13 amino acids. Germline V gives CDR1 LGHNA, CDR2 YNFKEQ. V was cut by 4 bases and J by 5 bases, with 11 bases left in between. The CDR3 region has the DNA TGTGCCAGCAGCCTGCTTGACAGGTATGGCTACACCTTC. Amino acids: CASSLLDRYGYTF.

J is TRBJ1-5 and V is TRBV19; the D gene is possibly TRBD1 (6 bases). The germline gives CDR1 LNHDA, CDR2 SQIVND (reference sequence). V shed 6 bases and J shed 0 bases, with 15 bases lying between them. This CDR3 spans 16 amino acids. For the CDR3, the DNA is TGTGCCAGTAGCGATTGGACAGCCCTTAGCAATCAGCCCCAGCATTTT. It translates to CASSDWTALSNQPQHF.

The chain links TRBV27 to TRBJ2-1, with D perhaps matching TRBD2 (5 bases). V dropped 9 bases and J dropped 8 bases, with 14 bases sitting between them. Germline CDR1 reads MNHEY; CDR2 reads SMNVEV (reference sequence). The CDR3 consists of 12 residues. For the CDR3, the DNA is TGTGCCAGTTTAACAAAAGCGGATGAGCAGTTCTTC. The encoded protein is CASLTKADEQFF.

The gene calls are TRBV27 and TRBJ1-1; the D gene is possibly TRBD1 (5 bases). V shed 3 bases and J shed 6 bases, with 17 bases lying between them. The CDR3 contains 15 residues. The germline CDR1 and CDR2 sequences are MNHEY and SMNVEV (reference sequence). The CDR3 loop reads CASSFGSGGASEAFF. The CDR3 region has the DNA TGTGCCAGCAGTTTTGGGTCGGGGGGAGCTTCTGAAGCTTTCTTT.

The chain is built from TRBV7-6 and TRBJ2-5; TRBD1 is a possible D gene (5 bases). The length of the CDR3 is 16 residues. The V and J ends lost 5 bases and 4 bases respectively, with 20 bases between them. The germline gives CDR1 SGHVS, CDR2 FNYEAQ. The CDR3 here is CASSPIEQRRGETQYF. For the CDR3, the DNA is TGTGCCAGCAGCCCAATAGAACAGAGAAGGGGAGAGACCCAGTACTTC.

The V and J genes are TRBV27 and TRBJ1-1, with 8 positions matching TRBD1. The CDR3 is 15 residues long. Germline V gene data show CDR1 as MNHEY and CDR2 as SMNVEV (reference sequence). Trimming removed 5 bases from V and 5 bases from J; junction bases left unmatched: 10. Written as DNA, the CDR3 is TGTGCCAGCAGTATGGGGGACAGGAGAAGAACTGAAGCTTTCTTT. It codes for CASSMGDRRRTEAFF.

This chain uses TRBV10-1 with TRBJ2-7; TRBD2 aligns across 8 bases. CDR1 WNHNN and CDR2 SYGVQD come from the germline V gene (reference sequence). V trimming: 4 bases; J trimming: 5 bases; junction bases outside the gene matches: 7. The CDR3 sequence is 14 residues long. The DNA for the CDR3 is TGCGCCAGCAGTGGTAGCGGGGCCCTCAACGAGCAGTACTTC. Translating gives CASSGSGALNEQYF.

This chain uses TRBV7-9 with TRBJ1-1; D unclear. CDR1 is SEHNR, CDR2 FQNEAQ, per germline (reference sequence). The V and J ends lost 5 bases and 0 bases respectively, with 16 bases between them. The CDR3 is made up of 16 amino acids. CDR3 DNA sequence: TGTGCCAGCAGCCCGGGTTTGATGCTTATGAACACTGAAGCTTTCTTT. Residues: CASSPGLMLMNTEAFF.

This chain joins TRBV27 and TRBJ2-1, with D possibly matching TRBD1 (5 bases). V dropped 10 bases and J dropped 4 bases, with 11 bases sitting between them. The germline CDR1 and CDR2 sequences are MNHEY and SMNVEV (reference sequence). The CDR3 runs to 12 residues. The CDR3 loop is CATSSGYNEQFF. The CDR3 nucleotides are TGTGCCACCTCGTCAGGGTACAATGAGCAGTTCTTC.

The rearrangement joins TRBV11-2 to TRBJ2-1; 8 bases are shared with TRBD1. With 5 bases clipped from V and 5 bases from J, the junction kept 11 bases outside the gene matches. Germline CDR1 is SGHAT and CDR2 is FQNNGV. The CDR3 totals 16 residues. Written as DNA, the CDR3 is TGTGCCAGCAGCATAGTTCAGGGGGCGGACGACAATGAGCAGTTCTTC. Translation: CASSIVQGADDNEQFF.

The V gene is TRBV10-3, the J gene TRBJ1-2; the match to TRBD1 covers 11 bases. From germline, CDR1 is ENHRY and CDR2 SYGVKD. V shed 8 bases and J 4 bases; nucleotides not matched to a gene: 15. The CDR3 covers 17 residues. The CDR3 DNA is TGTGCCATCCCCGTCGGGGGATACGGGACAGGGGGCTATGGCTACACCTTC. It is translated as CAIPVGGYGTGGYGYTF.

In its sample, this clone was seen once. V usage is TRBV15 and J usage is TRBJ1-2; the D is unclear. Trimming removed 0 bases at V and 7 bases at J, with 12 bases between. The CDR3 runs 14 residues. Germline V gives CDR1 LNHNV, CDR2 YYDKDF (reference sequence). CDR3 loop: CATSRDLTGIGYTF. The CDR3 bases are TGTGCCACCAGCAGAGATCTGACGGGAATTGGCTACACCTTC.

This clone has just one count. The V and J genes are TRBV6-1 and TRBJ2-7; 8 bases are a match to TRBD1. The V gene's germline CDR1 is MNHNS and CDR2 SASEGT. The CDR3 sequence is 18 residues long. Losses at the gene ends were 1 base for V and 3 bases for J; bases not matched to a gene: 14. The CDR3 DNA reads as TGTGCCAGCAGTGAAGTGATAAGCCGGGACAGGTTTTTCTACGAGCAGTACTTC. Amino acids: CASSEVISRDRFFYEQYF.

There are a few counts of this clone. The chain has TRBV6-1 and TRBJ2-7, with a weak D call TRBD1 (6 bases). The length of the CDR3 is 14 residues. V shed 8 bases and J shed 2 bases, with 16 bases lying between them. Germline lookup yields CDR1 MNHNS and CDR2 SASEGT. CDR3 sequence reads: CASAARTVTYEQYF. In DNA form, the CDR3 reads TGTGCCAGCGCCGCCAGGACAGTCACCTACGAGCAGTACTTC.

This clone was detected a few times. This chain links TRBV12-5 with TRBJ2-3; TRBD1 matches at 7 bases. The V and J ends lost 6 bases and 0 bases, in that order; junction bases with no gene match: 3. Germline CDR1 LGHNT, CDR2 FRNRAP. The CDR3 runs 14 residues. CDR3 sequence: CASGTGLSTDTQYF. The CDR3 DNA reads as TGTGCTAGTGGGACAGGGTTAAGCACAGATACGCAGTATTTT.

CDR3 loop: CASSESNYGYTF. The CDR3 region has the DNA TGTGCCAGCAGTGAATCAAACTATGGCTACACCTTC. This sequence joins TRBV2 and TRBJ1-2; D is unclear. Looked up from germline, CDR1 is SNHLY and CDR2 is FYNNEI. The germline V and J ends were trimmed by 2 bases and 2 bases, with 3 bases remaining between them. The CDR3 has 12 amino acids.

V usage is TRBV5-6 and J usage is TRBJ1-1, with D possibly being TRBD1 (6 bases). V lost 2 bases and J lost 0, with 11 bases in between. The germline V gene has CDR1 SGHDT and CDR2 YYEEEE. The CDR3 spans 15 residues. CDR3 sequence reads: CASSFGGAMNTEAFF. CDR3 nucleotide sequence: TGTGCCAGCAGCTTCGGGGGGGCCATGAACACTGAAGCTTTCTTT.

This chain joins TRBV5-6 and TRBJ2-1; D unresolved. Germline CDR1 and CDR2: SGHDT and YYEEEE. This CDR3 is 15 amino acids long. V was clipped by 0 bases and J by 8 bases, with 15 bases between them. This CDR3 reads CASSLAVGGVDEQFF. The CDR3 bases are TGTGCCAGCAGCTTGGCCGTCGGCGGCGTCGATGAGCAGTTCTTC.

The chain has TRBV4-3 and TRBJ1-1; D is ambiguous. The CDR3 extends over 14 amino acids. With 0 bases removed from V and 2 bases from J, the gap between germline ends came to 7 bases. The germline V gene has CDR1 LGHNA and CDR2 YSLEER. The CDR3 loop reads CASSQDSKNTEAFF. The DNA for the CDR3 is TGCGCCAGCAGCCAAGACTCTAAAAACACTGAAGCTTTCTTT.

The count of this clone is one. Different DNA sequences within this sample yield the same CDR3. The chain links TRBV2 to TRBJ1-1, with D unresolved. Trimming removed 4 bases from V and 2 bases from J, with 8 bases in between. The CDR3 contains 13 residues. CDR1 SNHLY and CDR2 FYNNEI come from the germline V gene. CDR3 region: CASSGQANTEAFF. The DNA of the CDR3 is TGTGCCAGCAGTGGGCAGGCAAACACTGAAGCTTTCTTT.

The CDR3 spells CASSLGQFFMNTEAFF. CDR3 in DNA: TGTGCCAGCAGCTTGGGGCAGTTTTTCATGAACACTGAAGCTTTCTTT. The V and J genes are TRBV5-6 and TRBJ1-1; no definite D call. Looked up from germline, CDR1 is SGHDT and CDR2 is YYEEEE. Trimming removed 0 bases from V and 0 bases from J, with 12 bases in between. The CDR3 is 16 amino acids.

V gene TRBV2 combines with J gene TRBJ2-7, with 10 bases fitting TRBD1. The ends lost 3 bases at V and 1 base at J; junction bases unmatched: 9. Germline values: CDR1 SNHLY, CDR2 FYNNEI. The CDR3 length is 17 residues. CDR3 nucleotides: TGTGCCAGCAGTGATACTGGGACAGGGGTGGAATCCTACGAGCAGTACTTC. Protein: CASSDTGTGVESYEQYF. Variable domain in full (rest from reference TRBV2 and TRBJ2-7): EPEVTQTPSHQVTQMGQEVILRCVPISNHLYFYWYRQILGQKVEFLVSFYNNEISEKSEIFDDQFSVERPDGSNFTLKIRSTKLEDSAMYFCASSDTGTGVESYEQYFGPGTRLTVT.